This is a list of T cell receptor beta chains from one sample in a study of beta chain features in type 1 diabetes. Clones were sequenced by immunoSEQ multiplex PCR, and TCRdb holds only the in-frame ones, with some missing. The sample comprises about 160,000 clones, about 9% of which are singletons, and 0.45% to 0.6% rests with the top ten. Source material: central memory CD4+ T cells from blood. The source of these receptors is a woman younger than 35 with type 1 diabetes. Each CDR3 is given with its conserved first and last residue. A D gene is named only where the DNA matches it firmly. For some rows the clone size is stated as once, few or many, or as a class when expanded; others skip it.

d_gene	abundance	v_gene	j_gene	CDR3aa	CDR3nt
-	few	TRBV7-2	TRBJ2-2	CASSLYGGENTGELFF	TGTGCCAGCAGCTTATACGGGGGAGAGAACACCGGGGAGCTGTTTTTT
-	few	TRBV7-2	TRBJ1-5	CASSNAWTDDPQHF	TGTGCCAGCAGCAATGCATGGACTGATGACCCCCAGCATTTT
TRBD1	few	TRBV27	TRBJ1-4	CASSLRRDRGINEKLFF	TGTGCCAGCAGTTTACGGAGGGACAGGGGTATTAATGAAAAACTGTTTTTT
TRBD1	few	TRBV7-3	TRBJ2-5	CASSSGQYTSRETQYF	TGTGCCAGCAGCTCGGGACAGTATACAAGCCGAGAGACCCAGTACTTC
-	few	TRBV5-4	TRBJ2-3	CASSIRRGTDTQYF	TGTGCCAGCAGCATCCGTCGGGGCACAGATACGCAGTATTTT
TRBD2	-	TRBV9	TRBJ2-7	CASSVGLAGEHEQYF	TGTGCCAGCAGCGTAGGACTAGCGGGAGAACACGAGCAGTACTTC
-	many	TRBV7-2	TRBJ1-1	CASTEFTEAFF	TGTGCCAGCACCGAGTTCACTGAAGCTTTCTTT
TRBD1	-	TRBV5-5	TRBJ2-7	CASSPWDSYEQYF	TGTGCCAGCAGCCCCTGGGACAGCTACGAGCAGTACTTC
TRBD2	few	TRBV4-3	TRBJ2-7	CASSQGGLAGFPYEQYF	TGCGCCAGCAGCCAAGGGGGACTAGCGGGGTTTCCCTACGAGCAGTACTTC
TRBD1	-	TRBV18	TRBJ1-1	CASSPTGTNTEAFF	TGTGCCAGCTCACCGACAGGGACGAACACTGAAGCTTTCTTT
TRBD1	few	TRBV18	TRBJ1-1	CASSRATGMNTEAFF	TGTGCCAGCTCACGCGCGACAGGGATGAACACTGAAGCTTTCTTT
TRBD1	-	TRBV5-4	TRBJ2-2	CASSLQGSGELFF	TGTGCCAGCAGCCTACAGGGGTCCGGGGAGCTGTTTTTT
TRBD2	few	TRBV7-2	TRBJ2-2	CASSPGTSGRPGELFF	TGTGCCAGCAGCCCTGGGACTAGCGGGAGACCCGGGGAGCTGTTTTTT
TRBD2	-	TRBV19	TRBJ2-1	CASKNGGTSGYNEQFF	TGTGCCAGTAAAAATGGGGGGACTAGCGGCTACAATGAGCAGTTCTTC
TRBD2	-	TRBV29-1	TRBJ2-1	CSPREDRKNGPTSGRLSYNEQFF	TGCAGCCCCCGAGAGGACAGGAAAAACGGTCCAACTAGCGGGAGATTGAGCTACAATGAGCAGTTCTTC
TRBD1	-	TRBV10-3	TRBJ2-1	CAISGWTGNNEQFF	TGTGCCATCAGTGGCTGGACAGGGAATAATGAGCAGTTCTTC
-	-	TRBV7-3	TRBJ1-1	CASSFTGGDEAFF	TGTGCCAGCAGCTTTACTGGGGGGGATGAAGCTTTCTTT
-	-	TRBV29-1	TRBJ1-1	CSGYLPGGTEAFF	TGCAGCGGATACCTACCAGGAGGAACTGAAGCTTTCTTT
-	few	TRBV18	TRBJ2-3	CASSPETTSSDTQYF	TGTGCCAGCTCACCAGAAACTACTAGTTCAGATACGCAGTATTTT
TRBD2	few	TRBV7-2	TRBJ2-1	CASSPRTSGLFEQFF	TGTGCCAGCAGCCCGCGGACTAGCGGGTTGTTTGAGCAGTTCTTC
-	few	TRBV15	TRBJ1-4	CATSRDIRPEKLFF	TGTGCCACCAGCAGAGATATCAGGCCGGAAAAACTGTTTTTT
-	few	TRBV4-3	TRBJ1-5	CASSQDPLDSNQPQHF	TGCGCCAGCAGCCAAGATCCGTTAGATAGCAATCAGCCCCAGCATTTT
-	few	TRBV14	TRBJ1-2	CASSRRLEDSGGYTF	TGTGCCAGCAGCCGTCGTTTGGAGGACTCGGGTGGCTACACCTTC
TRBD1	few	TRBV7-2	TRBJ2-7	CASSLRTGSSSQEQYF	TGTGCCAGCAGCCTCCGGACAGGGTCGAGCTCACAGGAGCAGTACTTC
-	-	TRBV11-3	TRBJ2-1	CASSFAGASYNEQFF	TGTGCCAGCAGCTTCGCGGGGGCCTCCTACAATGAGCAGTTCTTC
-	few	TRBV20-1	TRBJ1-2	CSAGGGYTF	TGCAGTGCGGGGGGGGGCTACACCTTC
-	medium-sized	TRBV11-2	TRBJ2-1	CASSLAGYNEQFF	TGTGCCAGCAGCTTAGCGGGGTACAATGAGCAGTTCTTC
-	few	TRBV2	TRBJ2-1	CASSREVRNEQFF	TGTGCCAGCAGCCGGGAAGTCCGCAATGAGCAGTTCTTC
TRBD2	-	TRBV9	TRBJ2-1	CASSGREADNEQFF	TGTGCCAGCAGCGGTCGGGAGGCTGACAATGAGCAGTTCTTC
-	-	TRBV18	TRBJ2-5	CASSTYQETQYF	TGTGCCAGCTCAACATACCAAGAGACCCAGTACTTC
-	-	TRBV15	TRBJ1-5	CATSRELQGFGNQPQHF	TGTGCCACCAGCAGAGAATTACAGGGTTTTGGCAATCAGCCCCAGCATTTT
-	few	TRBV7-2	TRBJ1-4	CASSLGLTEKLFF	TGTGCCAGCAGCTTAGGACTCACTGAAAAACTGTTTTTT
-	few	TRBV29-1	TRBJ1-1	CSGQTRYTEAFF	TGCAGCGGCCAGACCAGGTACACTGAAGCTTTCTTT
TRBD1	-	TRBV2	TRBJ1-5	CASSDRASNQPQHF	TGTGCCAGCTCCGACAGGGCGAGCAATCAGCCCCAGCATTTT
-	-	TRBV2	TRBJ1-5	CASSQGNQPQHF	TGTGCCAGCAGTCAGGGCAATCAGCCCCAGCATTTT
TRBD2	few	TRBV30	TRBJ2-4	CAWQLAGGLTGIQYF	TGTGCCTGGCAACTAGCGGGAGGCCTGACAGGCATTCAGTACTTC
-	-	TRBV30	TRBJ1-1	CATMPSRAAREAFF	TGTGCCACGATGCCCTCACGCGCCGCGCGGGAAGCTTTCTTT
TRBD1	few	TRBV5-4	TRBJ1-4	CASSLAFGQGEGEKLFF	TGTGCCAGCAGCTTGGCATTTGGACAGGGGGAAGGTGAAAAACTGTTTTTT
-	few	TRBV19	TRBJ1-1	CASRVPGQGLQTEAFF	TGTGCCAGTAGGGTCCCAGGGCAGGGGCTCCAAACTGAAGCTTTCTTT
TRBD1	few	TRBV6-5	TRBJ2-7	CASSSPGTGGQWEQYF	TGTGCCAGCAGTTCCCCCGGGACAGGGGGCCAATGGGAGCAGTACTTC
-	-	TRBV10-3	TRBJ2-3	CAISAGVLRSSDTQYF	TGTGCCATCAGTGCAGGGGTCTTAAGATCTTCAGATACGCAGTATTTT
TRBD1	few	TRBV18	TRBJ2-7	CASSPGQGLDEQYF	TGTGCCAGCTCACCGGGACAGGGGTTGGACGAGCAGTACTTC
-	few	TRBV5-8	TRBJ1-5	CASSQVDQPQHF	TGTGCCAGCAGCCAAGTAGATCAGCCCCAGCATTTT
TRBD2	-	TRBV7-3	TRBJ2-3	CASSLHRTSGGDTQYF	TGTGCCAGCAGCCTTCATCGGACTAGCGGCGGGGATACGCAGTATTTT
TRBD2	few	TRBV5-1	TRBJ2-1	CASSSSTSGDEQFF	TGCGCCAGCAGCTCCTCGACTAGCGGGGATGAGCAGTTCTTC
-	-	TRBV5-4	TRBJ1-2	CASSLDFGVGYTF	TGTGCCAGCAGCTTGGACTTCGGGGTTGGCTACACCTTC
-	few	TRBV18	TRBJ2-5	CASSPPGRETQYF	TGTGCCAGCTCACCACCGGGGAGGGAGACCCAGTACTTC
TRBD2	few	TRBV5-6	TRBJ2-5	CASSLGGGETQYF	TGTGCCAGCAGCTTGGGCGGGGGGGAGACCCAGTACTTC
-	-	TRBV29-1	TRBJ2-7	CSVVDRSSYEQYF	TGCAGCGTTGTCGACAGGAGCTCCTACGAGCAGTACTTC